This paragraph reports one TCR beta chain. This sample's TCRbeta library carried unique molecular identifier barcodes. Each CDR3 protein is one row after TCRdb ran MiXCR on the PCR reads. The sample has some 400,000 distinct CDR3 sequences; just over 20% are singletons. The data belong to a study of T-cell reconstitution after alpha-beta-depleted transplantation in children. This TCR was sampled from a human donor who donated a stem cell graft to a child with acute myeloid leukemia. The source material was PBMCs from the stem cell graft donor, sampled from the stem cell graft.

The chain's CDR3 is CASSFEGADTQYF. CDR3 DNA: TGTGCCAGCAGTTTTGAAGGAGCAGATACGCAGTATTTT. This chain joins TRBV7-3 and TRBJ2-3; no clear D. The CDR3 covers 13 residues. Germline-derived CDR1 and CDR2 are SGHTA and FQGTGA. Trimming stripped 6 bases from V and 4 bases from J, with 11 bases between.